This T cell receptor (beta chain) was sequenced in a study of response to subunit inactivated influenza vaccine. From the RT-PCR reads, TCRdb called clonotypes with MiXCR, one entry per CDR3 protein. The sample has a few hundred thousand distinct CDR3 sequences, 9.5% to 13% seen once. Germline V gene sequence: CDR1 SGHTA, CDR2 FQGNSA. The CDR3 has 17 amino acids. Trimming cost V 6 bases and J 0 bases; bases outside gene matches: 6. The sequencing here drew on PBMCs from blood, taken roughly 46 days after vaccination. J is TRBJ2-6 and V is TRBV7-2; 9 positions agree with TRBD1. The TCR originated in a man aged 45-65 years who received an inactivated influenza vaccine. As DNA, the CDR3 is TGTGCCAGCAGACGGGACAGGGTTAACTCTGGGGCCAACGTCCTGACTTTC. Its protein is CASRRDRVNSGANVLTF.